Following are 18 T cell receptor beta chains from one sample sequenced in a study of T cell changes during pregnancy in multiple sclerosis. Assay used: immunoSEQ multiplex PCR; TCRdb lists only in-frame clones, some missing. The profile shows tens of thousands of clones, approximately 93% of them singletons. This sample comprised CD4+ T cells from peripheral blood mononuclear cells, obtained after pregnancy. These receptors all come from a female donor with multiple sclerosis, enrolled in a pregnancy study.

V is TRBV15 and J is TRBJ2-7; tentative D call: TRBD2 (6 bases). The CDR3 runs 14 residues. The V end lost 6 bases, the J end lost 1 base, and 13 bases lay between the germline ends. Looked up from germline, CDR1 is LNHNV and CDR2 is YYDKDF (reference sequence). CDR3 in amino acids: CATRESGQSYEQYF. CDR3 DNA: TGTGCCACCAGAGAAAGCGGGCAATCCTACGAGCAGTACTTC.

V gene TRBV11-2 combines with J gene TRBJ2-5, with 7 nucleotides matching TRBD2. Germline assignment: CDR1 SGHAT and CDR2 FQNNGV. The CDR3 length is 14 residues. J lost 5 bases, V lost 3 bases, and 6 bases had no gene match. This CDR3 reads CASSLGGPGETQYF. CDR3 bases: TGTGCCAGCAGCTTGGGAGGGCCTGGGGAGACCCAGTACTTC.

This chain uses TRBV5-4 with TRBJ1-1; possible D gene TRBD1, 6 bases. The CDR3 consists of 15 residues. CDR1 is SGHNT and CDR2 is YYREEE in the germline V gene (reference sequence). Between the trimmed V and J ends, which lost 2 bases and 4 bases, there was a span of 15 bases. In nucleotides, the CDR3 is TGTGCCAGCAGCTTAGGTACAGGGACCCTCACTGAAGCTTTCTTT. Protein: CASSLGTGTLTEAFF.

The V and J genes are TRBV28 and TRBJ1-1, with D perhaps matching TRBD1 (6 bases). The CDR3 is made up of 14 amino acids. Germline-derived CDR1 and CDR2 are MDHEN and SYDVKM. The ends were cut back, 9 bases at V and 0 bases at J, with 14 bases in the middle. The CDR3 is CASIRGTMNTEAFF. The CDR3 DNA sequence: TGTGCCAGTATCAGGGGAACCATGAACACTGAAGCTTTCTTT.

The chain uses TRBV10-3 and TRBJ2-3; 7 bases are shared with TRBD2. CDR1 and CDR2 from the germline V gene are ENHRY and SYGVKD. The CDR3 consists of 13 residues. With V trimmed by 4 bases and J by 6 bases, 4 bases remained unmatched. DNA of the CDR3: TGTGCCATCAGTGTGGGGAGGGTGGATACGCAGTATTTT. This encodes CAISVGRVDTQYF.

The DNA for the CDR3 is TGTGCCAGCAGTACGACTAGCGGGAGTGTGACAGATACGCAGTATTTT. Translation: CASSTTSGSVTDTQYF. The chain recombines TRBV27 with TRBJ2-3, with 12 bases that match TRBD2. Germline V CDR1 and CDR2: MNHEY, SMNVEV (reference sequence). The trim removed 5 bases at V and 3 bases at J, leaving 6 bases unmatched. This CDR3 is built from 16 residues.

The chain joins TRBV5-1 to TRBJ2-5; D gene ambiguous. V lost 2 bases and J lost 5, with 13 bases in between. CDR3 length: 14 amino acids. CDR1 SGHRS and CDR2 YFSETQ come from the germline V gene. The CDR3 is CASSFLGKRETQYF. The CDR3 DNA is TGCGCCAGCAGCTTCCTAGGCAAAAGGGAGACCCAGTACTTC.

The chain joins TRBV2 to TRBJ2-6; D is unresolved. This CDR3 is built from 15 residues. The V gene lost 5 bases and the J gene lost 0 bases, with 8 bases spanning the gap. Germline V gives CDR1 SNHLY, CDR2 FYNNEI. CDR3 coding DNA: TGTGCCAGCAGTAGACTGAACTCTGGGGCCAACGTCCTGACTTTC. Its translation is CASSRLNSGANVLTF.

CDR3 DNA: TGCGCCAGCAGTCGAGGTCGCGAGCAGTACTTC. It codes for CASSRGREQYF. The chain combines TRBV23-1 with TRBJ2-7, with D unresolved. TRBV23-1 is identified as an open reading frame with a role that is uncertain. CDR3 length: 11 residues. Deletions cut 4 bases from V and 6 bases from J, with 7 bases between.

The chain uses TRBV11-2 and TRBJ2-1, with a tentative D call TRBD2 (6 bases). This CDR3 is 15 amino acids long. With 0 bases removed from V and 4 bases from J, the gap between germline ends came to 10 bases. Germline V gene lookup returns CDR1 SGHAT and CDR2 FQNNGV. As DNA, the CDR3 is TGTGCCAGCAGCTTAGACGGGAGCGTGTACAATGAGCAGTTCTTC. This translates into CASSLDGSVYNEQFF.

This chain joins TRBV15 and TRBJ2-1, with D uncertain. V was clipped by 0 bases and J by 6 bases, with 18 bases between them. The CDR3 contains 17 residues. The germline gives CDR1 LNHNV, CDR2 YYDKDF (reference sequence). This CDR3 reads CATSRDASVWSGNEQFF. The CDR3 coding sequence is TGTGCCACCAGCAGAGATGCCTCGGTATGGTCAGGCAATGAGCAGTTCTTC. The full variable domain, rest sourced from reference TRBV15 and TRBJ2-1, is DAMVIQNPRYQVTQFGKPVTLSCSQTLNHNVMYWYQQKSSQAPKLLFHYYDKDFNNEADTPDNFQSRRPNTSFCFLDIRSPGLGDTAMYLCATSRDASVWSGNEQFFGPGTRLTVL.

This clone is a singleton in its sample. The rearrangement links TRBV7-6 to TRBJ2-7; D perhaps matches TRBD1 (5 bases). The CDR3 runs 18 residues. V was clipped by 5 bases and J by 5 bases, with 28 bases between them. Germline CDR1 and CDR2: SGHVS and FNYEAQ. The CDR3 region has the DNA TGTGCCAGCAGCCTTTTAGCAGGGCCCTCTGTAGTCGCTCACGAGCAGTACTTC. Translating gives CASSLLAGPSVVAHEQYF.

The V call is TRBV28, the J call TRBJ1-3; TRBD1 matches 11 bases. Germline V gene lookup returns CDR1 MDHEN and CDR2 SYDVKM. The length of the CDR3 is 16 residues. J was trimmed by 2 bases and V by 5 bases; bases with no gene match: 5. The CDR3 region is CASSAGTGGPGNTIYF. The CDR3 nucleotides are TGTGCCAGCAGTGCCGGGACAGGGGGGCCTGGAAACACCATATATTTT.

V and J are TRBV5-6 and TRBJ1-5; D is ambiguous. This CDR3 contains 15 residues. Deletions cut 0 bases from V and 0 bases from J, with 7 bases between. Germline V gene sequence: CDR1 SGHDT, CDR2 YYEEEE. The CDR3 bases are TGTGCCAGCAGCTTGGGTCAGAATAGCAATCAGCCCCAGCATTTT. It is translated as CASSLGQNSNQPQHF.

The chain couples TRBV9 to TRBJ2-5; D might be TRBD1 (5 bases). Looked up from germline, CDR1 is SGDLS and CDR2 is YYNGEE. This CDR3 contains 14 residues. Trimming stripped 0 bases from V and 5 bases from J, with 11 bases between. CDR3 in amino acids: CASSVGQGWETQYF. CDR3 DNA sequence: TGTGCCAGCAGCGTAGGGCAGGGTTGGGAGACCCAGTACTTC.

The gene calls are TRBV21-1 and TRBJ1-5; the table's TRBD1 call for D was not verified on the DNA. TRBV21-1 is a listed pseudogene. The CDR3 totals 15 residues. Here the CDR3 DNA reads TGTGCCAGCAGCAAGCCAGTTCGAACCAATCAGCCCCAGCATTTT. Its protein product is CASSKPVRTNQPQHF.

The rearrangement joins TRBV27 to TRBJ1-2; 7 nucleotides agree with TRBD1. Germline CDR1 reads MNHEY; CDR2 reads SMNVEV (reference sequence). V lost 2 bases and J lost 4; bases outside the gene matches: 4. The CDR3 extends over 14 amino acids. CDR3 sequence: CASSLAGTAYGYTF. The DNA of the CDR3 is TGTGCCAGCAGTTTAGCCGGGACAGCCTATGGCTACACCTTC.

The CDR3 nucleotides are TGTGCCAGCAGCCAGACAGTGAATCAGCCCCAGCATTTT. This translates into CASSQTVNQPQHF. This chain joins TRBV11-2 and TRBJ1-5; D perhaps matches TRBD1 (5 bases). V was trimmed by 5 bases and J by 4 bases, leaving 9 bases between them. The CDR3 totals 13 residues. Germline V gene data show CDR1 as SGHAT and CDR2 as FQNNGV.